A single sample gave rise to the 9 T cell receptor beta chains below, sequenced in a study of blood T cell repertoires in COVID-19. Profiling relied on immunoSEQ multiplex PCR, and the TCRdb table lists in-frame clones only, not all of them. The sample lists some 50,000 clones; about 90% were seen once. Sequencing used peripheral blood. The receptor source for this set is a human donor in a cohort sampled during active COVID-19.

The V call is TRBV5-3, the J call TRBJ2-7; a possible D gene is TRBD1 (5 bases). TRBV5-3 counts as an open reading frame of uncertain function. With 4 bases removed from V and 5 bases from J, the gap between germline ends came to 10 bases. The CDR3 loop spans 12 amino acids. CDR3 coding DNA: TGTGCCAGAAGCGCGCCAGGGCACGAGCAGTACTTC. It translates to CARSAPGHEQYF.

The chain uses TRBV28 and TRBJ1-3; no clear D. Germline values: CDR1 MDHEN, CDR2 SYDVKM. The CDR3 is made up of 13 amino acids. V was pared by 5 bases and J by 0 bases, with 5 bases between. For the CDR3, the DNA is TGTGCCAGCAGTATTCGCTCTGGAAACACCATATATTTT. This sequence encodes CASSIRSGNTIYF.

The chain uses TRBV9 and TRBJ2-3; 7 bases are shared with TRBD2. With 0 bases clipped from V and 0 bases from J, the junction kept 1 base outside the gene matches. Per the germline V gene, CDR1 is SGDLS and CDR2 is YYNGEE. There are 15 residues in the CDR3. The CDR3 coding sequence is TGTGCCAGCAGCGTAGGTAGCGGGAGCACAGATACGCAGTATTTT. Protein: CASSVGSGSTDTQYF.

This clone has a single count. This chain joins TRBV2 and TRBJ2-1; 10 nucleotides match TRBD2. Looked up from germline, CDR1 is SNHLY and CDR2 is FYNNEI. With V trimmed by 10 bases and J by 15 bases, 6 bases remained unmatched. This CDR3 spans 10 amino acids. The CDR3 coding sequence is TGTGCCATTAGGACTAGCGGTCTGTTCTTC. It yields the protein CAIRTSGLFF.

The CDR3 loop reads CASSVELATEAFF. The DNA of the CDR3 is TGTGCCAGCAGCGTAGAATTAGCAACTGAAGCTTTCTTT. This chain uses TRBV9 with TRBJ1-1; D gene ambiguous. The V end lost 0 bases, the J end lost 5 bases, and 8 bases lay between the germline ends. CDR3 length: 13 residues. Germline loops: CDR1 SGDLS, CDR2 YYNGEE.

This chain links TRBV5-5 with TRBJ1-2; TRBD1 matches 7 bases. The germline CDR1 and CDR2 sequences are SGHKS and YYEKEE (reference sequence). V was clipped by 5 bases and J by 0 bases; unmatched bases: 4. The CDR3 is 14 residues long. CDR3 sequence (DNA): TGTGCCAGCAGTTGGGACAGTGCTAACTATGGCTACACCTTC. This translates into CASSWDSANYGYTF. Filled out from reference TRBV5-5 and TRBJ1-2, the complete variable domain reads DAGVTQSPTHLIKTRGQQVTLRCSPISGHKSVSWYQQVLGQGPQFIFQYYEKEERGRGNFPDRFSARQFPNYSSELNVNALLLGDSALYLCASSWDSANYGYTFGSGTRLTVV.

The chain employs TRBV19 and TRBJ2-2; TRBD1 aligns across 7 bases. This CDR3 has 15 residues. J was trimmed by 5 bases and V by 7 bases; bases with no gene match: 10. CDR1 is LNHDA and CDR2 is SQIVND in the germline V gene (reference sequence). CDR3 residues: CASTPDRVGTGELFF. The CDR3 DNA is TGTGCCAGTACTCCCGACAGGGTGGGAACCGGGGAGCTGTTTTTT.

The V gene is TRBV6-2 or TRBV6-3, the J gene TRBJ1-2, with TRBD1 identical over 8 bases. The CDR3 loop spans 14 amino acids. Unmatched junction bases numbered 5, after V lost 5 bases and J lost 3 bases. Germline-derived CDR1 and CDR2 are MNHEY and SVGEGT. CDR3 region: CASSETGAYYGYTF. For the CDR3, the DNA is TGTGCCAGCAGTGAGACAGGGGCCTACTATGGCTACACCTTC.

This chain connects TRBV2 to TRBJ2-7; 10 nucleotides line up with TRBD1. The V and J ends lost 6 bases and 2 bases, in that order; junction bases with no gene match: 4. CDR1 is SNHLY and CDR2 is FYNNEI in the germline V gene. There are 14 residues in the CDR3. In DNA, the CDR3 is TGTGCCAGCAGCCGACAGGGGGCGGCCTACGAGCAGTACTTC. It specifies CASSRQGAAYEQYF.